These T cell receptor beta chains were read from a single sample in a study of blood T cell repertoires in COVID-19. Sequencing was performed with immunoSEQ multiplex PCR; in TCRdb, only in-frame clones are kept and a portion is missing. This sample has hundreds of thousands of clones, with around 88% found just once. Input material: peripheral blood. The receptors were sampled from a woman in her thirties who had recovered from COVID-19. CDR3s include the opening cysteine and the closing phenylalanine or tryptophan. Fields, in order: V gene, J gene, CDR3 length, CDR3 protein.

TRBV27	TRBJ1-2	14	CASSSTTGEHGYTF
TRBV27	TRBJ2-1	13	CASRLDSYNEQFF
TRBV5-6	TRBJ1-2	16	CASSLAPGLSNYGYTF
TRBV6-5	TRBJ2-2	15	CASSYSGGVTGELFF
TRBV7-8	TRBJ2-5	18	CASSQGKGLAGVRETQYF
TRBV14	TRBJ2-7	13	CASSQEQGYEQYF
TRBV7-9	TRBJ2-1	15	CASSFSGGADNEQFF
TRBV5-4	TRBJ2-2	18	CASSLSLSGGSNTGELFF
TRBV7-9	TRBJ2-7	12	CASRDGSYEQYF
TRBV4-3	TRBJ2-7	15	CASSQGRTGAFEQYF
TRBV6-2/TRBV6-3	TRBJ2-5	15	CASSYSNFGGETQYF
TRBV5-4	TRBJ1-1	15	CASSYYRGGRTEAFF
TRBV27	TRBJ2-2	13	CASSSGFPGELFF
TRBV11-2	TRBJ2-5	14	CASSHGAGLETQYF
TRBV10-3	TRBJ2-7	13	CATRTSGSDEQYF
TRBV4-3	TRBJ2-3	13	CASSQGGMGGQYF
TRBV27	TRBJ2-2	14	CASSWGQNTGELFF
TRBV28	TRBJ2-4	14	CATHWGGGRDIQYF
TRBV27	TRBJ2-3	15	CASSLLAGAADTQYF
TRBV4-1	TRBJ2-1	15	CASSQVDTGFYEQFF
TRBV27	TRBJ1-1	15	CASRPGQGVNTEAFF
TRBV28	TRBJ2-7	16	CASSLDLGTGTYEQYF